One and the same sample provided the 6 T cell receptor beta chains below, sequenced in a study of shared clonotypes between healthy human individuals. Data came from immunoSEQ multiplex PCR; TCRdb stores just in-frame clones and leaves some out. Of about 2.1 million clones listed, about 93% are singletons. The naive CD8 fraction comprised CD45RO-negative cells positively selected for CCR7 and excluded terminally differentiated effector memory CD45RA+ cells. Specimen: naive CD8+ T cells from PBMCs. These receptors came from a man aged 18-30 years in good health. Some clones in this sample may be carry-over from other donors' samples.

V is TRBV2 and J is TRBJ1-2, with TRBD1 identical over 7 bases. This CDR3 is 14 amino acids long. The germline V gene encodes CDR1 SNHLY and CDR2 FYNNEI. J was trimmed by 6 bases and V by 2 bases; bases with no gene match: 6. CDR3 residues: CASSERGRLDGYTF. CDR3 bases: TGTGCCAGCAGTGAAAGGGGGCGCTTGGATGGCTACACCTTC.

This chain links TRBV28 with TRBJ2-2, with D perhaps matching TRBD1 (5 bases). V was trimmed by 4 bases and J by 3 bases, leaving 15 bases between them. This CDR3 is built from 16 residues. CDR1 is MDHEN, CDR2 SYDVKM, per germline. CDR3 sequence reads: CASSSPQQDYTGELFF. CDR3 DNA sequence: TGTGCCAGCAGTTCACCTCAACAGGATTACACCGGGGAGCTGTTTTTT.

This chain uses TRBV28 with TRBJ2-3; TRBD2 aligns across 7 bases. Germline CDR1 reads MDHEN; CDR2 reads SYDVKM. The CDR3 length is 14 residues. Germline trimming cut 7 bases from V and 1 base from J; bases unmatched to any gene: 5. The DNA for the CDR3 is TGTGCCAGCACTCTTGGGGGGGGCACAGATACGCAGTATTTT. The encoded protein is CASTLGGGTDTQYF.

V gene TRBV7-8 combines with J gene TRBJ2-7; D is ambiguous. The CDR3 loop spans 11 amino acids. Trimming removed 4 bases from V and 3 bases from J, with 4 bases in between. Germline V lookup: CDR1 SGHVS, CDR2 FQNEAQ. The CDR3 DNA follows: TGTGCCAGCAGCTCGGTCTACGAGCAGTACTTC. It is translated as CASSSVYEQYF.

The J gene is TRBJ2-1, the V gene TRBV5-1; 11 bases agree with TRBD2. CDR1 and CDR2 from the germline V gene are SGHRS and YFSETQ. The junction had 14 bases not matched to a gene; V was cut back by 5 bases and J by 4 bases. The CDR3 has 18 amino acids. The CDR3 bases are TGCGCCAGCAGACCCGCGGGACTAGCGGAGGACCATTACAATGAGCAGTTCTTC. Translation: CASRPAGLAEDHYNEQFF.

The rearrangement uses TRBV11-2 and TRBJ2-1; 12 nucleotides align to TRBD2. CDR3 size: 19 residues. Germline CDR1 reads SGHAT; CDR2 reads FQNNGV. The junction had 16 bases not matched to a gene; V was cut back by 6 bases and J by 4 bases. The CDR3 coding sequence is TGTGCCAGCAGATTGGGACTAGCGGGTCCTAAAGGGGGTTACAATGAGCAGTTCTTC. It yields the protein CASRLGLAGPKGGYNEQFF.